Listed below are T cell receptor beta chains from one sample, sequenced in a study of cytomegalovirus exposure and HLA in healthy donors. Assay: immunoSEQ multiplex PCR; the TCRdb copy retains only in-frame clones and omits some. The table records some 110,000 clones, about 13% of them present only once. Source material: PBMCs. These receptor sequences come from a man in his forties in good health and CMV-seropositive. Each CDR3 is given with its conserved first and last residue. The order of the fields is clone size, J gene, D gene, V gene, CDR3 protein, CDR3 DNA. A D gene is named only where the DNA matches it firmly. Only part of the rows carry a size: once, few, many, or a class if the clone is expanded.

abundance: .
j_gene: TRBJ2-3
d_gene: .
v_gene: TRBV5-1
CDR3aa: CASSLSGGSGTDTQYF
CDR3nt: TGCGCCAGCAGCCTGAGTGGAGGGTCGGGCACAGATACGCAGTATTTT

abundance: few
j_gene: TRBJ2-6
d_gene: TRBD1
v_gene: TRBV6-5
CDR3aa: CASNQGGAGANVLTF
CDR3nt: TGTGCCAGCAATCAAGGGGGCGCTGGGGCCAACGTCCTGACTTTC

abundance: few
j_gene: TRBJ1-2
d_gene: TRBD1
v_gene: TRBV27
CDR3aa: CASSFDDRGDGYTF
CDR3nt: TGTGCCAGCAGTTTTGACGACAGGGGGGATGGCTACACCTTC

abundance: .
j_gene: TRBJ2-7
d_gene: .
v_gene: TRBV5-1
CDR3aa: CASSLNIRSYEQYF
CDR3nt: TGCGCCAGCAGCTTGAATATCAGATCCTACGAGCAGTACTTC

abundance: few
j_gene: TRBJ1-1
d_gene: .
v_gene: TRBV10-3
CDR3aa: CAISEVYSNTEAFF
CDR3nt: TGTGCCATCAGTGAAGTCTATTCCAACACTGAAGCTTTCTTT

abundance: .
j_gene: TRBJ1-2
d_gene: TRBD1
v_gene: TRBV6-5
CDR3aa: CASLTGGAGSGYTF
CDR3nt: TGTGCCAGCCTTACAGGGGGCGCAGGGTCTGGCTACACCTTC

abundance: few
j_gene: TRBJ1-1
d_gene: .
v_gene: TRBV4-1
CDR3aa: CASSREDGRGGTEAFF
CDR3nt: TGCGCCAGCAGCCGTGAAGACGGCAGGGGCGGAACTGAAGCTTTCTTT

abundance: few
j_gene: TRBJ2-2
d_gene: .
v_gene: TRBV7-3
CDR3aa: CASSFTGQVPGELFF
CDR3nt: TGTGCCAGCAGCTTCACAGGGCAGGTCCCCGGGGAGCTGTTTTTT

abundance: few
j_gene: TRBJ2-2
d_gene: TRBD2
v_gene: TRBV15
CDR3aa: CATSRESGGDTGELFF
CDR3nt: TGTGCCACCAGCAGAGAGAGCGGGGGAGACACCGGGGAGCTGTTTTTT

abundance: few
j_gene: TRBJ2-7
d_gene: .
v_gene: TRBV11-2
CDR3aa: CASSLDRSLSYEQYF
CDR3nt: TGTGCCAGCAGCTTAGATAGGAGTCTTTCCTACGAGCAGTACTTC

abundance: once
j_gene: TRBJ2-7
d_gene: .
v_gene: TRBV7-2
CDR3aa: CASSPRLAREQYF
CDR3nt: TGTGCCAGCAGCCCGAGGTTAGCTCGCGAGCAGTACTTC

abundance: .
j_gene: TRBJ2-3
d_gene: TRBD2
v_gene: TRBV4-3
CDR3aa: CASSILAGSGIDTQYF
CDR3nt: TGCGCCAGCAGCATCTTAGCGGGCTCCGGGATAGATACGCAGTATTTT

abundance: few
j_gene: TRBJ1-2
d_gene: .
v_gene: TRBV7-2
CDR3aa: CASSSAGGNYGYTF
CDR3nt: TGTGCCAGCAGCTCGGCTGGGGGGAACTATGGCTACACCTTC

abundance: .
j_gene: TRBJ2-3
d_gene: .
v_gene: TRBV5-1
CDR3aa: CASSLQQGTADTQYF
CDR3nt: TGCGCCAGCAGCTTGCAGCAGGGGACGGCAGATACGCAGTATTTT

abundance: few
j_gene: TRBJ1-2
d_gene: .
v_gene: TRBV7-9
CDR3aa: CASSLAQGYGYTF
CDR3nt: TGTGCCAGCAGCTTAGCACAGGGATATGGCTACACCTTC

abundance: few
j_gene: TRBJ2-5
d_gene: TRBD1
v_gene: TRBV7-7
CDR3aa: CASSLGGQQETQYF
CDR3nt: TGTGCTAGCAGCTTAGGGGGACAGCAAGAGACCCAGTACTTC

abundance: few
j_gene: TRBJ2-6
d_gene: .
v_gene: TRBV6-4
CDR3aa: CASSDSNPESGANVLTF
CDR3nt: TGTGCCAGCAGTGACTCAAACCCGGAGTCTGGGGCCAACGTCCTGACTTTC

abundance: .
j_gene: TRBJ2-3
d_gene: .
v_gene: TRBV10-3
CDR3aa: CAISESGGTYTDTQYF
CDR3nt: TGTGCCATCAGTGAGTCGGGCGGGACCTACACAGATACGCAGTATTTT